This T cell receptor (beta chain) was observed in a study of T cells after yellow fever vaccination. Study observations and caveats: Re-detected after boosting: most primary clones, 96% of CD4 and around 86% of CD8. Just a small share of clonotypes turned up in the CD4 compartment as well as the CD8 compartment.

In making TCR cDNA, 5'RACE template switching added a universal primer site and UMIs to it. TCRdb redid the calling of the 5' RACE reads with MiXCR, one entry per CDR3 protein. Of around 320,000 distinct CDR3 sequences listed, about 4.5% are singletons. The germline V gene encodes CDR1 MGHRA and CDR2 YSYEKL. With 4 bases removed from V and 5 bases from J, the gap between germline ends came to 19 bases. The CDR3 has 16 residues. Remarks on this clonotype: What it binds is unknown.

The specimen comprised PBMCs, sampled 15 days after the yellow fever booster vaccination. This receptor was obtained from a man aged 18 to 30 who received the YFV17D yellow fever vaccine. The gene calls are TRBV4-1 and TRBJ2-3, with a possible D match to TRBD2 (6 bases). The CDR3 region has the DNA TGCGCCAGCAGCCCATCCGGCGCCGCCGGGAGAGATACGCAGTATTTT. It specifies CASSPSGAAGRDTQYF.